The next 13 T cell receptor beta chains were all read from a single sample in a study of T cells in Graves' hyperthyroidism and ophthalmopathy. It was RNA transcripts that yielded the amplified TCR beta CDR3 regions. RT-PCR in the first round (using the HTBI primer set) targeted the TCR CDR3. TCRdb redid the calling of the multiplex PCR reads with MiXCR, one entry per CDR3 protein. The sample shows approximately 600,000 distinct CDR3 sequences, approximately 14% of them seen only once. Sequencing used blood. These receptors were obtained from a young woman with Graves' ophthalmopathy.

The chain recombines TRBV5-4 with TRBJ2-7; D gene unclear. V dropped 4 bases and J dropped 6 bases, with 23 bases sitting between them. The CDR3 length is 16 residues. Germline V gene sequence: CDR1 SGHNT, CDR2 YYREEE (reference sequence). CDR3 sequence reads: CASSLFPPGHGGEQYF. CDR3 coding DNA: TGTGCCAGCAGCCTTTTCCCCCCCGGGCATGGCGGCGAGCAGTACTTC.

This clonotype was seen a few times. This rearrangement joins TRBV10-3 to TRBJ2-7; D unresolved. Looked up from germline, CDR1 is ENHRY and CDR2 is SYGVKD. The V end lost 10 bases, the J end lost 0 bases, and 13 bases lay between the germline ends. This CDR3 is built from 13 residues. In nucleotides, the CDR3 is TGTGCCACCTTATCGGCACCCTCCTACGAGCAGTACTTC. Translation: CATLSAPSYEQYF.

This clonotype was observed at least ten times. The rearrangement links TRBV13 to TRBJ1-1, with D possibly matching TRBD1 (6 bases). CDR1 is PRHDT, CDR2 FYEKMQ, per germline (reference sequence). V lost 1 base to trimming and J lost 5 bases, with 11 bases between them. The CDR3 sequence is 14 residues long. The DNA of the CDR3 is TGTGCCAGCAGCTTAGAGGGGGAAGGGACTGAAGCTTTCTTT. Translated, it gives CASSLEGEGTEAFF.

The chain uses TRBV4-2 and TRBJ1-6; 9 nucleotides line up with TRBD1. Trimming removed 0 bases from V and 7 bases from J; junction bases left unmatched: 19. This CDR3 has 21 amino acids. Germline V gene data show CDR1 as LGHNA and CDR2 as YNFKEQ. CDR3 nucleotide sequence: TGTGCCAGCAGCCAAGATCGGGGGGGAATGACAGGGGGTATTAAGAATTCACCCCTCCACTTT. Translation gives CASSQDRGGMTGGIKNSPLHF.

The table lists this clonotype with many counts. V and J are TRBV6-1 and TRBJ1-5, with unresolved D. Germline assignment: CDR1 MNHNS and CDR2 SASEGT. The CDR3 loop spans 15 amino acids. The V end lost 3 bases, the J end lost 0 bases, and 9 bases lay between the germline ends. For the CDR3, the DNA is TGTGCCAGCAGTGAGCAGCAAAATAGCAATCAGCCCCAGCATTTT. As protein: CASSEQQNSNQPQHF.

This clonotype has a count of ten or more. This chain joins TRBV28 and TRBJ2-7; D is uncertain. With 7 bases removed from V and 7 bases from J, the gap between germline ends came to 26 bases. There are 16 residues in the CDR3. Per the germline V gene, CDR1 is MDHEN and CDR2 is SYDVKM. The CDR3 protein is CASTLINSPGTEEQYF. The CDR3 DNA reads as TGTGCCAGCACCTTGATCAACTCCCCCGGAACTGAGGAGCAGTACTTC.

In DNA form, the CDR3 reads TGTGCCAGCAGCCCCGGGGGCAGGGCCACAGATACGCAGTATTTT. Its translation: CASSPGGRATDTQYF. This chain connects TRBV9 to TRBJ2-3; D may match TRBD1 or TRBD2 (6 bases each). V shed 4 bases and J shed 2 bases, with 14 bases lying between them. CDR3 size: 15 residues. Germline loops: CDR1 SGDLS, CDR2 YYNGEE.

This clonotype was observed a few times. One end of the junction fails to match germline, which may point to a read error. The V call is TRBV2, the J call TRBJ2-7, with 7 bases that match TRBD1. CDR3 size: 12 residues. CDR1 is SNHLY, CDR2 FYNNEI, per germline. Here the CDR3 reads CASSETDRLGVF. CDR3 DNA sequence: TGTGCCAGCAGTGAAACGGACAGGCTCGGGGTTTTC.

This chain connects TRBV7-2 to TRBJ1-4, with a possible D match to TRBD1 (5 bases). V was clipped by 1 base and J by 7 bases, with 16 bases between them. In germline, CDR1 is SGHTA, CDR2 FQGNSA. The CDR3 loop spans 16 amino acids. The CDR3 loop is CASSLGSGTGGEKLFF. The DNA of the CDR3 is TGTGCCAGCAGCTTAGGTTCAGGGACGGGCGGTGAAAAACTGTTTTTT.

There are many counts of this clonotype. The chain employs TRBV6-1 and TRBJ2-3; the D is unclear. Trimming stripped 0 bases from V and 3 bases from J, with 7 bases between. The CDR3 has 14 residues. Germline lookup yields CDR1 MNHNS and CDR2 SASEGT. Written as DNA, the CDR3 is TGTGCCAGCAGTGAAGCGGAAGGGACAGATACGCAGTATTTT. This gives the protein CASSEAEGTDTQYF.

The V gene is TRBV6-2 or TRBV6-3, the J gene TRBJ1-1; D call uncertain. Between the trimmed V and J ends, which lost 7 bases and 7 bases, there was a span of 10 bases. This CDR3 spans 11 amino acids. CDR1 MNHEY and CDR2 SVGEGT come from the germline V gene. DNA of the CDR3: TGTGCCAGCACTTCGGGCCATGAAGCTTTCTTT. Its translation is CASTSGHEAFF.

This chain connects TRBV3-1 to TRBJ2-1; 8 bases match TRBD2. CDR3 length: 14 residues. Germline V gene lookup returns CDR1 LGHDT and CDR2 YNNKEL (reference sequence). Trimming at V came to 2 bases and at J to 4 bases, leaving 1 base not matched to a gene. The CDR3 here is CASSQRGGYNEQFF. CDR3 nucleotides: TGTGCCAGCAGCCAACGCGGGGGGTACAATGAGCAGTTCTTC.

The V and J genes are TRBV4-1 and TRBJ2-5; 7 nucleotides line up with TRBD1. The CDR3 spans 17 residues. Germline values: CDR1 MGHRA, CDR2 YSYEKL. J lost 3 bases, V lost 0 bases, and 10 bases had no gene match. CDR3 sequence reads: CASSQDIGGQLEETQYF. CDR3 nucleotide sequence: TGCGCCAGCAGCCAAGATATAGGGGGACAGCTAGAAGAGACCCAGTACTTC.